The source of this T cell receptor beta chain is a study of cytomegalovirus exposure and HLA in healthy donors. The PCR ran on 60 Vbeta and 13 Jbeta primers. The protocol was immunoSEQ multiplex PCR, while the TCRdb copy is restricted to in-frame clones and leaves out a portion. Counted here are 130,000 or so clones, over 60% occurring once; the ten biggest clones make up roughly 6%. Regarding this clone: Its antigen is not known.

J gave up 3 bases and V 8 bases, and 9 bases lay outside the gene matches. This CDR3 has 15 amino acids. Germline V gives CDR1 MDHEN, CDR2 SYDVKM. Study-wide results and limits: The majority of CMV-associated TCR beta chains were reported as apparently HLA-restricted in a later analysis.

The J gene is TRBJ2-2, the V gene TRBV28; TRBD1 agrees at 7 bases. The sequence derives from a woman aged 35 to 49 in good health and CMV-seronegative. The sequenced sample was PBMCs. In DNA form, the CDR3 reads TGTGCCAGCTTCCCACAGGGGTGGGACACCGGGGAGCTGTTTTTT. It encodes CASFPQGWDTGELFF.